A selection of T cell receptor beta chains follows, all from one sample in a study of cytomegalovirus exposure and HLA in healthy donors. Clones were read by immunoSEQ multiplex PCR, and TCRdb kept only the in-frame ones, dropping some. The profile covers roughly 140,000 clones, with about three quarters appearing a single time and 3.9% taken by the ten largest. The sample was PBMCs. The receptors stem from a man aged 18-30 years in good health and CMV-seronegative. Both conserved end residues are part of each CDR3. A D gene is named only where the DNA matches it firmly. A clone size is listed for some rows: how often the clone was seen (once, few, many), or a class if it is expanded.

v_gene	len	j_gene	abundance	d_gene	CDR3aa	CDR3nt
TRBV5-1	16	TRBJ2-7	.	TRBD1	CASSSLPGQGSHEQYF	TGCGCCAGCAGCTCTCTCCCGGGACAGGGCTCGCACGAGCAGTACTTC
TRBV29-1	15	TRBJ1-3	.	.	CSVAPTGVSGNTIYF	TGCAGCGTTGCTCCCACAGGTGTCTCTGGAAACACCATATATTTT
TRBV4-1	17	TRBJ2-7	.	TRBD1	CASSHPSNRGPSYEQYF	TGCGCCAGCAGCCACCCCTCCAACAGGGGCCCCTCCTACGAGCAGTACTTC
TRBV29-1	13	TRBJ2-1	.	.	CSVEEGSYNEQFF	TGCAGCGTTGAGGAGGGGTCCTACAATGAGCAGTTCTTC
TRBV30	12	TRBJ1-2	.	TRBD1	CAWSGQGYGYTF	TGTGCCTGGAGCGGACAGGGGTATGGCTACACCTTC
TRBV27	16	TRBJ2-3	.	TRBD1	CASSIMMGTVTDTQYF	TGTGCCAGCAGCATTATGATGGGGACAGTCACAGATACGCAGTATTTT
TRBV5-1	16	TRBJ2-1	.	.	CASSLVSGSAYNEQFF	TGCGCCAGCAGCTTGGTTTCGGGGAGCGCCTACAATGAGCAGTTCTTC
TRBV19	13	TRBJ2-7	.	.	CASSMTGEYEQYF	TGTGCCAGTAGTATGACAGGCGAGTACGAGCAGTACTTC
TRBV11-2	14	TRBJ1-1	.	.	CASSLGQLNTEAFF	TGTGCCAGCAGCCTTGGACAGCTGAACACTGAAGCTTTCTTT
TRBV18	15	TRBJ2-7	.	TRBD1	CASSIIRDRGHEQYF	TGTGCCAGCTCAATCATCCGAGACAGGGGCCACGAGCAGTACTTC
TRBV7-3	13	TRBJ2-3	.	.	CASSLSSTDTQYF	TGTGCCAGCAGCTTATCTAGCACAGATACGCAGTATTTT
TRBV28	14	TRBJ1-5	.	.	CASSLDGVWEPQHF	TGTGCCAGCAGTTTAGACGGGGTTTGGGAGCCCCAGCATTTT
TRBV7-9	15	TRBJ2-2	.	TRBD2	CASSLTGGVTGELFF	TGTGCCAGCAGCTTAACGGGAGGGGTTACCGGGGAGCTGTTTTTT
TRBV28	14	TRBJ1-2	.	TRBD1	CASSTGGANYGYTF	TGTGCCAGCAGCACAGGGGGAGCTAACTATGGCTACACCTTC
TRBV30	14	TRBJ2-7	.	.	CAWSVVRGGGEQYF	TGTGCCTGGAGTGTCGTAAGGGGGGGCGGCGAGCAGTACTTC
TRBV9	13	TRBJ2-5	.	.	CASSVGAQETQYF	TGTGCCAGCAGCGTTGGAGCTCAAGAGACCCAGTACTTC
TRBV28	15	TRBJ1-5	.	TRBD1	CASSLIGTGKQPQHF	TGTGCCAGCAGCTTAATCGGGACAGGGAAACAGCCCCAGCATTTT
TRBV7-3	16	TRBJ1-1	.	TRBD1	CASKWGQGAMNTEAFF	TGTGCCAGCAAATGGGGGCAGGGGGCCATGAACACTGAAGCTTTCTTT
TRBV9	19	TRBJ2-2	few	.	CASSYPLIDVAANTGELFF	TGTGCCAGCAGCTATCCCCTAATCGACGTAGCGGCGAACACCGGGGAGCTGTTTTTT
TRBV5-1	16	TRBJ2-3	.	TRBD2	CASSSLIGGFTDTQYF	TGCGCCAGCAGCTCGCTCATCGGGGGGTTCACAGATACGCAGTATTTT
TRBV6-5	15	TRBJ1-2	.	.	CASSPALHRALGYTF	TGTGCCAGCAGCCCAGCCCTTCACAGGGCTCTTGGCTACACCTTC
TRBV15	13	TRBJ2-7	.	TRBD2	CATSVGGSYEQYF	TGTGCCACCAGCGTCGGGGGGTCCTACGAGCAGTACTTC
TRBV27	15	TRBJ2-3	.	.	CASKIRDLSTDTQYF	TGTGCCAGCAAAATAAGGGACTTGAGCACAGATACGCAGTATTTT
TRBV30	16	TRBJ1-5	.	TRBD1	CAWSVQGADLVAPQHF	TGTGCCTGGAGTGTCCAGGGGGCTGATTTGGTAGCGCCCCAGCATTTT
TRBV6-4	15	TRBJ2-1	.	TRBD1	CASSAGTGSYNEQFF	TGTGCCAGCAGTGCCGGGACAGGCTCCTACAATGAGCAGTTCTTC
TRBV10-1	16	TRBJ2-3	.	TRBD2	CASSGGLAGGGDTQYF	TGCGCCAGCAGTGGCGGACTAGCGGGAGGAGGAGATACGCAGTATTTT